This T cell receptor beta chain comes out of a study of shared clonotypes between healthy human individuals. Study in general: Per donor, three plates held CD4 naive cells, three held CD4 memory, two held CD8 naive and one held CD8 memory.

The trim removed 6 bases at V and 4 bases at J, leaving 9 bases unmatched. Germline loops: CDR1 SGHTA, CDR2 FQGNSA. CDR3 size: 14 residues. Overall study results and limits: The authors sampled blood alone, and tissue repertoires likely differ. Relative to memory subsets, naive subsets generally showed larger estimated richness.

The naive CD8 population came from CD45RO-negative cells selected for CCR7, without terminally differentiated effector memory CD45RA+ cells. The data were produced by immunoSEQ multiplex PCR, yet TCRdb's version contains in-frame clones alone and is incomplete. The sample gives 660,000 or so clones, roughly 95% of which show up once; approximately 0.12% is in the top ten. Remarks on this clone: What it recognizes is unknown.

The specimen sequenced was naive CD8+ T cells sorted from blood. The rearrangement uses TRBV7-2 and TRBJ2-7, with 7 bases fitting TRBD1. The TCR was taken from a woman in her twenties or thirties in good health. This chain's CDR3 is CASSSTGMGYEQYF. CDR3 in DNA: TGTGCCAGCAGTTCGACAGGGATGGGGTACGAGCAGTACTTC.